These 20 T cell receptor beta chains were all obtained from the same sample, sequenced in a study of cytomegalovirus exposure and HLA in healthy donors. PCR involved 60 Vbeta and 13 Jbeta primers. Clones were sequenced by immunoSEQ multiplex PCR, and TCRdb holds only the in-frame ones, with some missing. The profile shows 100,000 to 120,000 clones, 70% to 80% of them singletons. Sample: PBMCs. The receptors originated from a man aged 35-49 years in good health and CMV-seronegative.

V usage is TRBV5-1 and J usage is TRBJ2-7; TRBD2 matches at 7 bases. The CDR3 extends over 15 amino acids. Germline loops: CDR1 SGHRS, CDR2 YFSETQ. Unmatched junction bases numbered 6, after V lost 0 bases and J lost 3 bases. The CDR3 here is CASSLGLAEGYEQYF. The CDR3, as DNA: TGCGCCAGCAGCTTGGGCCTAGCGGAAGGCTACGAGCAGTACTTC.

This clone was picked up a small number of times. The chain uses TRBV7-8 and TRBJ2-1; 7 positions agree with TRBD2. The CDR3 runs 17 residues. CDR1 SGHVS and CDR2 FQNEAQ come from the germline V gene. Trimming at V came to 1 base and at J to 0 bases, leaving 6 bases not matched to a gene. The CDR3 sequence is CASSLGLGRSSYNEQFF. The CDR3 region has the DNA TGTGCCAGCAGCTTAGGGCTCGGGAGGAGCTCCTACAATGAGCAGTTCTTC.

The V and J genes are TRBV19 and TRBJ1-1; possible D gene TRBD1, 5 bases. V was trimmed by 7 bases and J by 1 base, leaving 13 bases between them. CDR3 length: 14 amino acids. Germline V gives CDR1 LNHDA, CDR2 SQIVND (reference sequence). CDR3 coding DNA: TGTGCCAGTACCTCTTGGGGCGGGAACACTGAAGCTTTCTTT. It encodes CASTSWGGNTEAFF.

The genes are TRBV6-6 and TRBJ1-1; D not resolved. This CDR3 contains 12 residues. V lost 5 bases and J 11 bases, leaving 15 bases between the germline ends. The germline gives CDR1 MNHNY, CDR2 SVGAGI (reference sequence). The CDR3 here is CASSPSPRRAFF. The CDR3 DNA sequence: TGTGCCAGCAGTCCCTCCCCCCGGAGGGCTTTCTTT.

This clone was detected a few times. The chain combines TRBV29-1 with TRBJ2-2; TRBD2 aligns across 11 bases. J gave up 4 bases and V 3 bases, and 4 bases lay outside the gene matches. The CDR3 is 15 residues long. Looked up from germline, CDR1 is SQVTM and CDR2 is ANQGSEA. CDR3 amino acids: CSVEPGLAGTGELFF. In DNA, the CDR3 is TGCAGCGTTGAGCCCGGACTAGCGGGCACCGGGGAGCTGTTTTTT.

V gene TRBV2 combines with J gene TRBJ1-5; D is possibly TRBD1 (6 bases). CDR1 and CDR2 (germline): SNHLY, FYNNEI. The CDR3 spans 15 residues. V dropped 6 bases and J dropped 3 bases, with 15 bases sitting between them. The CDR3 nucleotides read TGTGCCAGCAGCGCTTCCGGGACACCCAATCAGCCCCAGCATTTT. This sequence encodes CASSASGTPNQPQHF.

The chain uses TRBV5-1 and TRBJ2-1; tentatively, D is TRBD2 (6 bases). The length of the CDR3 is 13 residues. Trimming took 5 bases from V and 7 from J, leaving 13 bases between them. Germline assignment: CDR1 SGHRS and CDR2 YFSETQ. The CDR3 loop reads CASRSGTRNEQFF. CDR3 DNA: TGCGCCAGCAGGTCCGGGACTCGAAATGAGCAGTTCTTC. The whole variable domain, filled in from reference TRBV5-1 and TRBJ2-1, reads KAGVTQTPRYLIKTRGQQVTLSCSPISGHRSVSWYQQTPGQGLQFLFEYFSETQRNKGNFPGRFSGRQFSNSRSEMNVSTLELGDSALYLCASRSGTRNEQFFGPGTRLTVL.

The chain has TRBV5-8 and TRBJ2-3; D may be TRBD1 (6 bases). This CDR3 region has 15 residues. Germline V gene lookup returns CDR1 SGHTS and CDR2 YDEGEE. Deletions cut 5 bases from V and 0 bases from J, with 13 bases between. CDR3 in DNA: TGTGCCAGCAGTTCGGACAGTACTAGCACAGATACGCAGTATTTT. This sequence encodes CASSSDSTSTDTQYF. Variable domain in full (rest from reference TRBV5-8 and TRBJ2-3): EAGVTQSPTHLIKTRGQQATLRCSPISGHTSVYWYQQALGLGLQFLLWYDEGEERNRGNFPPRFSGRQFPNYSSELNVNALELEDSALYLCASSSDSTSTDTQYFGPGTRLTVL.

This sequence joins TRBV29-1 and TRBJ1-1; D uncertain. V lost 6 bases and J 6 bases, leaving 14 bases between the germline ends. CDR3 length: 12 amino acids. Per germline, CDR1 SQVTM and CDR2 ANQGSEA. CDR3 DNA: TGCAGCGTCGAGGGAATGAAATCTGAAGCTTTCTTT. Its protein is CSVEGMKSEAFF.

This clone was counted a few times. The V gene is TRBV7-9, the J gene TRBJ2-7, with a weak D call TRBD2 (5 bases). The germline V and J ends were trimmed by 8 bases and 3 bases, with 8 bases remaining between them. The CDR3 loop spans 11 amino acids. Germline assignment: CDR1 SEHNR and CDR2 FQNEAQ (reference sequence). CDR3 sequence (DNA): TGTGCCAGCCAGAGGGACTACGAGCAGTACTTC. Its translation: CASQRDYEQYF.

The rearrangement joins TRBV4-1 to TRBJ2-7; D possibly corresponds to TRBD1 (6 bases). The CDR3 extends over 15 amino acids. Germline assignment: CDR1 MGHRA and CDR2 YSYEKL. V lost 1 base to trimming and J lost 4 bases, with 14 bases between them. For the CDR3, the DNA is TGCGCCAGCAGCCAAGTGGTGGGGGCAATTTACGAGCAGTACTTC. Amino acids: CASSQVVGAIYEQYF.

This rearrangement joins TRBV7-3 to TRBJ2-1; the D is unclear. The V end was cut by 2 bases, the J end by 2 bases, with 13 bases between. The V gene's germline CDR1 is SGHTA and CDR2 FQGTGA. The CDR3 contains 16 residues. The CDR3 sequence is CASSLRSAPPYNEQFF. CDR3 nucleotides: TGTGCCAGCAGCTTACGGAGCGCCCCTCCCTACAATGAGCAGTTCTTC.

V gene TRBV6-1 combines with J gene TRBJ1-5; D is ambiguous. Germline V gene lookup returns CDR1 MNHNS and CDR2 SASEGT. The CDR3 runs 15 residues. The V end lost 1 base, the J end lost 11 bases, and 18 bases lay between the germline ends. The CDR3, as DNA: TGTGCCAGCAGTGAAGGACTGTCCCCCAGTAGGTCCCAGCATTTT. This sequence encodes CASSEGLSPSRSQHF.

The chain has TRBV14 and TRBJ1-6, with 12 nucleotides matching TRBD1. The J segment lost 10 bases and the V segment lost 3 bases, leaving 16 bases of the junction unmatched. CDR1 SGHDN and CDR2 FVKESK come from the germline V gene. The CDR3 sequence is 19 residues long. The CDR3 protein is CASSQRYIRDRGLWSPLHF. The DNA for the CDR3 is TGTGCCAGCAGCCAGAGATACATCCGGGACAGGGGGCTTTGGTCACCCCTCCACTTT. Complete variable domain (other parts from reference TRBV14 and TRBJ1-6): EAGVTQFPSHSVIEKGQTVTLRCDPISGHDNLYWYRRVMGKEIKFLLHFVKESKQDESGMPNNRFLAERTGGTYSTLKVQPAELEDSGVYFCASSQRYIRDRGLWSPLHFGNGTRLTVT.

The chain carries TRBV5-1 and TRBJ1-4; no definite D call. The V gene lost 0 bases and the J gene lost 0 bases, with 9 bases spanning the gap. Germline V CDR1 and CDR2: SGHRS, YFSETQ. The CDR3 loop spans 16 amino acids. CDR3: CASSLGMTSTNEKLFF. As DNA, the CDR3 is TGCGCCAGCAGCTTGGGCATGACTTCAACTAATGAAAAACTGTTTTTT.

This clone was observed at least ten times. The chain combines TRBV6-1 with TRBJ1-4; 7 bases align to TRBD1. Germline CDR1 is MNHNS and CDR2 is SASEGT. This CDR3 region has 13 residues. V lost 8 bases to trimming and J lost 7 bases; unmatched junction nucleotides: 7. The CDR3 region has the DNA TGTGCCAGCGGAGGGACAGTGGCTGAAAAACTGTTTTTT. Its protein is CASGGTVAEKLFF.

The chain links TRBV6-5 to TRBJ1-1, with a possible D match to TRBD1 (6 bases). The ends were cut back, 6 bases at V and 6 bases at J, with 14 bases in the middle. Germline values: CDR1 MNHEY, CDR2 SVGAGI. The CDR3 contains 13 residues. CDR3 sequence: CASRKGGAAEAFF. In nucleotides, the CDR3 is TGTGCCAGCAGAAAGGGGGGGGCGGCTGAAGCTTTCTTT.

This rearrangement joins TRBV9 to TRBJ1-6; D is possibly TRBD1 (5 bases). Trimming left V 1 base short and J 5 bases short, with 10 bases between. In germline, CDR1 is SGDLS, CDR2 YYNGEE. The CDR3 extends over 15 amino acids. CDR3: CASSVTGGNNSPLHF. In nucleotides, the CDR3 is TGTGCCAGCAGCGTAACCGGGGGTAATAATTCACCCCTCCACTTT.

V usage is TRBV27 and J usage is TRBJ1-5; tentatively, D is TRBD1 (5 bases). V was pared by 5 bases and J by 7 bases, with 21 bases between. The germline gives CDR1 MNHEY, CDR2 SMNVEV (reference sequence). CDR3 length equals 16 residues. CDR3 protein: CASSPDSTLQGQPQHF. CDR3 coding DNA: TGTGCCAGCAGTCCCGACAGCACCCTTCAAGGGCAGCCCCAGCATTTT.

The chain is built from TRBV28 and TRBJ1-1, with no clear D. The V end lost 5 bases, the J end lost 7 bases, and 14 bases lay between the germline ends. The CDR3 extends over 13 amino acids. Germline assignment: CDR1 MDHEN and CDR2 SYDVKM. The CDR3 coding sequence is TGTGCCAGCAGTACTACCGCCGGGTATGAAGCTTTCTTT. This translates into CASSTTAGYEAFF. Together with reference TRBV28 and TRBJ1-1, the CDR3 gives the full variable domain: DVKVTQSSRYLVKRTGEKVFLECVQDMDHENMFWYRQDPGLGLRLIYFSYDVKMKEKGDIPEGYSVSREKKERFSLILESASTNQTSMYLCASSTTAGYEAFFGQGTRLTVV.